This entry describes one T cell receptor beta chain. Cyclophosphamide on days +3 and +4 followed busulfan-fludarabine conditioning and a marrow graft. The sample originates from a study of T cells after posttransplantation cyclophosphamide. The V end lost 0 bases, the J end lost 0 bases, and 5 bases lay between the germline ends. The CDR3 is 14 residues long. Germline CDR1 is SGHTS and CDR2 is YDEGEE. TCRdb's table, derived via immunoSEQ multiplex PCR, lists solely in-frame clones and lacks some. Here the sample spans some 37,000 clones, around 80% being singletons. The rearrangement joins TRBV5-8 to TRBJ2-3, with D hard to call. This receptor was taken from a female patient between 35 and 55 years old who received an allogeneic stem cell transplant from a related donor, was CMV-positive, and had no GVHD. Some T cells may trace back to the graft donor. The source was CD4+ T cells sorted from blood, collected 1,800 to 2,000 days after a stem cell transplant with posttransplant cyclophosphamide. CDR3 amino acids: CASSLGLSTDTQYF. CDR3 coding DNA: TGTGCCAGCAGCTTGGGACTGAGCACAGATACGCAGTATTTT.